Shown below are 14 T cell receptor beta chains from a single sample sequenced in a study of blood T cell repertoires in COVID-19. Measured with immunoSEQ multiplex PCR; TCRdb has only the in-frame clones, and not every one. Of around 270,000 clones listed, 80% to 90% are singletons. Sequencing used PBMCs or T cells enriched from blood (not recorded which). The receptor set was obtained from a woman aged 25 to 39 who had recovered from COVID-19.

The V gene is TRBV19, the J gene TRBJ1-5; D not certain. Germline assignment: CDR1 LNHDA and CDR2 SQIVND (reference sequence). V was pared by 11 bases and J by 4 bases, with 6 bases between. The CDR3 runs 10 residues. CDR3: CAGINQPQHF. The CDR3 DNA is TGTGCCGGCATTAATCAGCCCCAGCATTTT.

V usage is TRBV18 and J usage is TRBJ2-7; D is perhaps TRBD1 (7 bases). The CDR3 is 17 amino acids. V gave up 0 bases and J gave up 0 bases, with 15 bases separating them. Germline values: CDR1 KGHSH, CDR2 LQKENI. In DNA form, the CDR3 reads TGTGCCAGCTCACCACCGGGGGGACAGCACCGCTCCTACGAGCAGTACTTC. Translating it yields CASSPPGGQHRSYEQYF.

This sequence joins TRBV15 and TRBJ1-2; weak D call: TRBD1 (6 bases). V was shortened by 4 bases and J by 4 bases, with 16 bases between the two germline ends. Per the germline V gene, CDR1 is LNHNV and CDR2 is YYDKDF (reference sequence). This CDR3 region has 15 residues. The CDR3 is CATSTTGSGSYGYTF. The CDR3 nucleotides read TGTGCCACCAGCACCACAGGGTCTGGAAGCTATGGCTACACCTTC.

The rearrangement uses TRBV3-1 (or the pseudogene TRBV3-2) and TRBJ1-1; 8 nucleotides match TRBD1. Germline assignment: CDR1 LGHDT and CDR2 YNNKEL (reference sequence). This CDR3 is built from 14 residues. Trimming removed 4 bases from V and 11 bases from J; junction bases left unmatched: 12. The CDR3 protein is CASSPNRQGASAFF. The CDR3 DNA follows: TGTGCCAGCAGCCCAAACAGGCAGGGGGCGTCGGCTTTCTTT.

This clone was seen a single time. The junction departs from germline at one end; a sequencing error may be responsible. The CDR3 sequence: CASSQSRRELFF. DNA of the CDR3: TGTGCCAGCAGCCAATCCCGGAGGGAGTTGTTTTTT. The chain carries TRBV3-1 (or the pseudogene TRBV3-2) and TRBJ2-2; the D gene is possibly TRBD2 (6 bases). CDR3 length equals 12 residues. CDR1 LGHDT and CDR2 YNNKEL come from the germline V gene (reference sequence).

The CDR3 here is CSFAPVDTEAFF. For the CDR3, the DNA is TGCAGCTTCGCCCCAGTGGACACTGAAGCTTTCTTT. V is TRBV29-1 and J is TRBJ1-1; D ambiguous. Germline CDR1 and CDR2: SQVTM and ANQGSEA. The CDR3 contains 12 residues. The germline V and J ends were trimmed by 8 bases and 3 bases, with 13 bases remaining between them.

DNA for the CDR3: TGTGCCTGGGTCCAACAGGGGCCGAACACCGGGGAGCTGTTTTTT. It yields the protein CAWVQQGPNTGELFF. The V and J genes are TRBV30 and TRBJ2-2; TRBD1 matches 7 bases. This CDR3 is 15 amino acids long. V lost 5 bases to trimming and J lost 0 bases; unmatched junction nucleotides: 6. The germline gives CDR1 GTSNPN, CDR2 SVGIG (reference sequence).

The genes are TRBV18 and TRBJ1-1; D is unclear. V was shortened by 0 bases and J by 7 bases, with 9 bases between the two germline ends. CDR3 length equals 13 residues. Germline V gives CDR1 KGHSH, CDR2 LQKENI. The CDR3 bases are TGTGCCAGCTCACCACCGTTCGGGGATGAAGCTTTCTTT. Amino acid sequence: CASSPPFGDEAFF.

V and J are TRBV18 and TRBJ2-3; 10 bases are shared with TRBD2. CDR1 is KGHSH and CDR2 is LQKENI in the germline V gene. The CDR3 runs to 19 residues. V shed 3 bases and J 1 base; nucleotides not matched to a gene: 13. The CDR3 sequence: CASSPGLASVLDGTDTQYF. As DNA, the CDR3 is TGTGCCAGCTCACCGGGACTAGCGAGTGTGTTAGATGGCACAGATACGCAGTATTTT. Variable domain in full (rest from reference TRBV18 and TRBJ2-3): NAGVMQNPRHLVRRRGQEARLRCSPMKGHSHVYWYRQLPEEGLKFMVYLQKENIIDESGMPKERFSAEFPKEGPSILRIQQVVRGDSAAYFCASSPGLASVLDGTDTQYFGPGTRLTVL.

In its sample, this clone was seen a few times. The rearrangement joins TRBV7-2 to TRBJ1-4; weak D call: TRBD1 (6 bases). CDR3 length: 13 residues. Per germline, CDR1 SGHTA and CDR2 FQGNSA. The V gene lost 3 bases and the J gene lost 7 bases, with 9 bases spanning the gap. The CDR3 bases are TGTGCCAGCAGCTTGCGAGGGGGTGAAAAACTGTTTTTT. Translated: CASSLRGGEKLFF. The full variable domain, in which reference TRBV7-2 and TRBJ1-4 provide the parts outside the CDR3, is GAGVSQSPSNKVTEKGKDVELRCDPISGHTALYWYRQSLGQGLEFLIYFQGNSAPDKSGLPSDRFSAERTGGSVSTLTIQRTQQEDSAVYLCASSLRGGEKLFFGSGTQLSVL.

The J gene is TRBJ2-7, the V gene TRBV15; unclear D gene. The CDR3 has 12 amino acids. Germline V gene sequence: CDR1 LNHNV, CDR2 YYDKDF (reference sequence). Trimming stripped 0 bases from V and 6 bases from J, with 6 bases between. The DNA of the CDR3 is TGTGCCACCAGCAGAGATCAGTTCGAGCAGTACTTC. Translating gives CATSRDQFEQYF.

The rearrangement joins TRBV19 to TRBJ1-1; tentatively, D is TRBD1 (6 bases). The germline V and J ends were trimmed by 3 bases and 2 bases, with 10 bases remaining between them. CDR3 length: 14 residues. Germline loops: CDR1 LNHDA, CDR2 SQIVND (reference sequence). For the CDR3, the DNA is TGTGCCAGTAGTATGAGGGGGAGAAACACTGAAGCTTTCTTT. Encoded protein: CASSMRGRNTEAFF.

This clone has only one observation. The CDR3 is CASSLRQGNQPQHF. CDR3 bases: TGTGCCAGCAGTTTAAGGCAGGGGAATCAGCCCCAGCATTTT. V gene TRBV28 combines with J gene TRBJ1-5, with D perhaps matching TRBD1 (6 bases). The CDR3 contains 14 residues. Trimming pared 2 bases from V and 4 bases from J, leaving 9 bases between. Germline lookup yields CDR1 MDHEN and CDR2 SYDVKM.

The CDR3 sequence: CASSKGTGMEGYTF. CDR3 nucleotides: TGTGCCAGTAGTAAGGGGACAGGGATGGAGGGCTACACCTTC. The chain uses TRBV19 and TRBJ1-2, with 9 positions matching TRBD1. This CDR3 spans 14 amino acids. Germline assignment: CDR1 LNHDA and CDR2 SQIVND (reference sequence). V lost 4 bases to trimming and J lost 8 bases; unmatched junction nucleotides: 8.